This T cell receptor beta chain is from a study of naive and memory T cell subsets. General observations from the study: Naive and memory repertoire findings lacked a ground truth for validation.

This clonotype was recorded at least ten times. Its target is not known. The beta constant-region primer was an equimolar mix of two oligonucleotides covering TRBC1 and TRBC2. Ligated cDNA was amplified by four rounds of PCR with nested alpha and beta constant-region primers and SP2. TCRdb re-derived calls from the UMI-ligation and nested PCR reads in MiXCR, one entry per CDR3 protein. The sample contains approximately 29,000 distinct CDR3 sequences, about 18% of which appear only once. What was sequenced was effector memory CD4+ T cells from blood. As for subset: effector memory, CD45RA- CD27-. The TCR sequence derives from a human donor in good health.

The CDR3 region is CATSTGWGSSYNEQFF. CDR3 nucleotide sequence: TGTGCCACCAGCACAGGGTGGGGAAGCTCCTACAATGAGCAGTTCTTC. The rearrangement joins TRBV15 to TRBJ2-1, with a possible D match to TRBD1 (5 bases). Trimming removed 4 bases from V and 0 bases from J, with 13 bases in between. The germline gives CDR1 LNHNV, CDR2 YYDKDF (reference sequence). The CDR3 runs to 16 residues.